This record looks at one T cell receptor (beta chain) sequence and its context. The clone's antigen remains unknown. Within one base of it there is no much larger clone, and no base qualities were kept. Another Seattle source contributed samples from volunteer blood donors who had recovered from COVID-19. The collaborating institutions used their own protocols to collect whole blood in K2EDTA tubes. For TCRbeta analysis, collaborator samples were shipped as frozen whole blood, as isolated PBMCs, or as DNA extracted from either sample type. TCRbeta CDR3 regions were amplified from genomic DNA by means of the immunoSEQ Assay, a bias-controlled multiplex PCR. As for the authors' bioinformatics: Within the assay, amplification of reference gene primers was used to estimate how many nucleated cells each sample contained. To quantify the absolute abundance of each unique TCRbeta CDR3 rearrangement, sequence reads were collapsed and filtered. For each sample, productive Simpson clonality was calculated by taking the square root of Simpson's diversity index across productive rearrangements. The table comes from immuneACCESS by way of TCRdb, which keeps in-frame sequences with V and J called. Part of the clones is missing from these tables; in studies checked, under half for an unresolved V gene and the rest for unknown reasons. V and J calls and clone size are copied from that table; D and trimming were computed from the DNA. Across this sample there are about 270,000 clones, with approximately 86% seen only once. The ten largest clones represent about 1.6% of the sample.

These data are taken from a study of blood T cell repertoires in COVID-19 (dated by TCRdb to 2020 to 2021). For the wider study: Samples covering the acute and convalescent phases of COVID-19 were provided by collaborators in the United States, Italy and Spain. Subjects who had been exposed to COVID-19, were actively infected with it, or had recovered from it provided the deeply sampled blood TCRbeta repertoires that made up the dataset. Samples were obtained from the ongoing ImmuneRACE study (first 160 participants) and from over 1,000 subjects provided by 6 global collaborators. The prospective study material was composed of cDNA or gDNA derived from T cells, B-cell-depleted T cells, or PBMCs. Where available, HLA class I and class II types were obtained from metadata supplied by the sample provider rather than from assay-based typing. The sample metadata nearly always contained a de-identified subject ID, COVID-19 status, age in years and sex. The repertoires were made available in a free public database intended to serve as a resource for research on the immune response to SARS-CoV-2. Overall results and qualifications from the work: The amount of clinical and demographic metadata varied by source and participant and was provided uncurated.

The CDR3 has 14 amino acids, counting the end cysteine and phenylalanine. The only DNA kept is the CDR3, 42 bases in frame from the first base. CDR1 is given as SGHVS and CDR2 as FNYEAQ, both from the germline V gene. The junction carries 10 bases between V and J, which are trimmed by 4 bases and 1 base respectively. Source material: peripheral blood. The chain is encoded by TRBV7-6 joined to TRBJ1-1; TRBD1 is perhaps the D gene, given 6 matching bases. The clonotype originates from a woman aged 55-75 years who had recovered from COVID-19. CDR3 reads: CASSSPGQNTEAFF. Here is the DNA: TGTGCCAGCAGCTCTCCGGGACAGAACACTGAAGCTTTCTTT.